This TCR beta chain was retrieved from a study of blood T cell repertoires in COVID-19. The wider study: Researchers got acute and convalescent COVID-19 samples from the United States, Italy and Spain.

Data came from immunoSEQ multiplex PCR; TCRdb stores just in-frame clones and leaves some out. The sample lists under 250,000 clones, more than 75% seen once, with 12% in the top ten. CDR1 is LNHNV, CDR2 YYDKDF, per germline (reference sequence). V shed 2 bases and J shed 4 bases, with 11 bases lying between them. The CDR3 consists of 14 residues. The clonotype originates from a woman in her 40s with acute or convalescent COVID-19. Sequenced material: peripheral blood. The rearrangement joins TRBV15 to TRBJ1-1; a possible D gene is TRBD1 (5 bases). The CDR3 DNA follows: TGTGCCACCAGCAGAAATCGGAGGGGCACTGAAGCTTTCTTT. It specifies CATSRNRRGTEAFF.